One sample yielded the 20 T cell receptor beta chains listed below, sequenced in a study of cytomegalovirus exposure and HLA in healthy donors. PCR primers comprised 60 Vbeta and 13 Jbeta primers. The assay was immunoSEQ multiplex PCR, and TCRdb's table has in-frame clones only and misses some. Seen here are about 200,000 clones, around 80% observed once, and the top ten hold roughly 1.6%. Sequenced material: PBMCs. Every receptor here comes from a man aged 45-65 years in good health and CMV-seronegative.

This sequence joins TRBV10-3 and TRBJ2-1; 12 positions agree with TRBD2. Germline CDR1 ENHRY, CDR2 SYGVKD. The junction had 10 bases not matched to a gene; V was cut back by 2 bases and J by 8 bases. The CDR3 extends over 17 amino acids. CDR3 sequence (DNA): TGTGCCATCAGTGAGGCTAGCGGGGGGGGGCAGGGCGATGAGCAGTTCTTC. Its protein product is CAISEASGGGQGDEQFF.

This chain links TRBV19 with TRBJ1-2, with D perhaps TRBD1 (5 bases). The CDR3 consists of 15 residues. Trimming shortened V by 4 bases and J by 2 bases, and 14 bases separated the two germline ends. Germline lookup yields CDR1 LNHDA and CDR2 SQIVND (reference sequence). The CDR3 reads CASSTVWGENYGYTF. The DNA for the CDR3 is TGTGCCAGTAGTACAGTATGGGGCGAAAACTATGGCTACACCTTC.

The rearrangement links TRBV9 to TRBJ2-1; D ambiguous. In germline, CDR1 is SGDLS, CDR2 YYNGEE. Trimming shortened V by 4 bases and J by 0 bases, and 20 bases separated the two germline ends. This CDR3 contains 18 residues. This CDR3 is CASSQSSTISSSYNEQFF. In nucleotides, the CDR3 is TGTGCCAGCAGCCAGTCCTCTACTATCTCGAGCTCCTACAATGAGCAGTTCTTC.

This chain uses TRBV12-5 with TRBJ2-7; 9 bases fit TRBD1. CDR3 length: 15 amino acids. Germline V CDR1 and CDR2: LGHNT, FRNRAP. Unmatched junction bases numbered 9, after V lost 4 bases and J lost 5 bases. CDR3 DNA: TGTGCTAGTGGTTCAGGACAGGGGCGCAGCGACGAGCAGTACTTC. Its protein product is CASGSGQGRSDEQYF.

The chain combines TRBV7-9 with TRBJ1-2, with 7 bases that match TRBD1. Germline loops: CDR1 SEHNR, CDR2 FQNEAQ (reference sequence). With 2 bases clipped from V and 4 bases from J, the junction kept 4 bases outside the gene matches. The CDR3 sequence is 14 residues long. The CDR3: CASSLTQGSYGYTF. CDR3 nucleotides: TGTGCCAGCAGCTTAACACAGGGGAGCTATGGCTACACCTTC.

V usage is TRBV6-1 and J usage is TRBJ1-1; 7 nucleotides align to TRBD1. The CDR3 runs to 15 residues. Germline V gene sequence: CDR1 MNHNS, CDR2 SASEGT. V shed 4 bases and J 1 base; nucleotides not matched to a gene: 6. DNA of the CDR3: TGTGCCAGCAGTGTATCGGGACAGCCGAACACTGAAGCTTTCTTT. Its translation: CASSVSGQPNTEAFF.

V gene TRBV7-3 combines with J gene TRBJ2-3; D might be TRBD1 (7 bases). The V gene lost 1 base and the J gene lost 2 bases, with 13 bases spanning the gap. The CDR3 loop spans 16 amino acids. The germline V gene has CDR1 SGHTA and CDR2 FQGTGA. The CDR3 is CASSLSGTVNTDTQYF. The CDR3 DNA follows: TGTGCCAGCAGCTTAAGCGGGACAGTAAACACAGATACGCAGTATTTT.

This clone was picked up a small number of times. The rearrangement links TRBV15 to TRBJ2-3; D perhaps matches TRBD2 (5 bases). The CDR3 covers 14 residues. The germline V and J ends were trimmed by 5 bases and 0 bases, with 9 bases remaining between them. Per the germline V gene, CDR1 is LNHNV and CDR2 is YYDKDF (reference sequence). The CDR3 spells CATSAAGSTDTQYF. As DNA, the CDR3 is TGTGCCACCAGCGCTGCGGGTAGCACAGATACGCAGTATTTT.

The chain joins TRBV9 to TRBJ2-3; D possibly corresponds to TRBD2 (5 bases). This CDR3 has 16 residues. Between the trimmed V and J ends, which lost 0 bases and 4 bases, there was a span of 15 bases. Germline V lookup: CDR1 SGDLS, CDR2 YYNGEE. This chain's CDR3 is CASSVAVRRGADTQYF. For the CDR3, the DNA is TGTGCCAGCAGCGTAGCTGTTCGTCGGGGAGCAGATACGCAGTATTTT.

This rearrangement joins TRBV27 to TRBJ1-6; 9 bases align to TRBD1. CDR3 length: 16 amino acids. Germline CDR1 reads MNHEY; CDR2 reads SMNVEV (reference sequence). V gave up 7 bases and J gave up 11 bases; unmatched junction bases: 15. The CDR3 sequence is CASTPLGTGSVPPLHF. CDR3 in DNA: TGTGCCAGCACCCCCCTAGGGACAGGGAGTGTGCCACCCCTCCACTTT.

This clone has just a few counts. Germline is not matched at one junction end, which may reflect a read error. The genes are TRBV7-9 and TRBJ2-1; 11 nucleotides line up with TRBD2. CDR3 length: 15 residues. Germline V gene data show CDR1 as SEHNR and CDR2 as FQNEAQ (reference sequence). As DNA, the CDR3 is TGTTCCAGCAGCTTAGCGGGAGGGCCTTACAATGAGCAGTTCTTC. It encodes CSSSLAGGPYNEQFF.

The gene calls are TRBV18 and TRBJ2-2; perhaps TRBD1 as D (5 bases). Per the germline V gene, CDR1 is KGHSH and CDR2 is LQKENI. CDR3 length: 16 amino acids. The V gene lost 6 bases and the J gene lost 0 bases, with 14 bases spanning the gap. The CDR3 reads CASSQITGSNTGELFF. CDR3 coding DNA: TGTGCCAGCTCGCAAATTACAGGTTCGAACACCGGGGAGCTGTTTTTT.

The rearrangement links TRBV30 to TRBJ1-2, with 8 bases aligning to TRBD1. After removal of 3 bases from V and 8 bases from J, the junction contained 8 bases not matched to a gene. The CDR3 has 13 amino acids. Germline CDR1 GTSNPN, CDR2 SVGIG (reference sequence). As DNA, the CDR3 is TGTGCCTGGAGCGGGACAGGCCTGAGCGGCTACACCTTC. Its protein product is CAWSGTGLSGYTF.

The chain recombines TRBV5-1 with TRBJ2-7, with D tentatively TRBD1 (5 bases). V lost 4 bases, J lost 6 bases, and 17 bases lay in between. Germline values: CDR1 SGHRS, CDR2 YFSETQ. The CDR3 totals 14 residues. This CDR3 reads CASSRLQGSTEQYF. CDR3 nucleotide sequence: TGCGCCAGCAGCCGACTGCAGGGTTCCACCGAGCAGTACTTC.

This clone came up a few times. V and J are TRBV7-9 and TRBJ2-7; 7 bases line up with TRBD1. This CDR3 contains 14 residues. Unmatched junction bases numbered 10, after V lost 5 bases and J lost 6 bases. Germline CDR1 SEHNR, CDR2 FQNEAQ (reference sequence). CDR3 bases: TGTGCCAGCAGCCAAGTAACAGGGGTTCTCGAGCAGTACTTC. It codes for CASSQVTGVLEQYF.

In nucleotides, the CDR3 is TGTGCCAGCAGCGTAGAAATCTCGGGAAATTCACCCCTCCACTTT. The encoded protein is CASSVEISGNSPLHF. The V and J genes are TRBV9 and TRBJ1-6; no firm D call. The CDR3 is made up of 15 amino acids. Trimming took 0 bases from V and 7 from J, leaving 11 bases between them. The germline gives CDR1 SGDLS, CDR2 YYNGEE.

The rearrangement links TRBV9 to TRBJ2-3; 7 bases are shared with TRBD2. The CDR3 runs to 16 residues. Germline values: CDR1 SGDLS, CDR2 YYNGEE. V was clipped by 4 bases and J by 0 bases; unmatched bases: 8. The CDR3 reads CASSHPRAGSTDTQYF. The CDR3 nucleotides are TGTGCCAGCAGCCACCCCCGAGCGGGAAGCACAGATACGCAGTATTTT.

The CDR3 reads CASSEWDYPRGNEQFF. In DNA, the CDR3 is TGTGCCAGCAGTGAGTGGGACTACCCTCGGGGCAATGAGCAGTTCTTC. This sequence joins TRBV6-1 and TRBJ2-1, with TRBD2 matching over 7 bases. The CDR3 spans 16 residues. Trimming at V came to 3 bases and at J to 6 bases, leaving 11 bases not matched to a gene. Germline CDR1 and CDR2: MNHNS and SASEGT.

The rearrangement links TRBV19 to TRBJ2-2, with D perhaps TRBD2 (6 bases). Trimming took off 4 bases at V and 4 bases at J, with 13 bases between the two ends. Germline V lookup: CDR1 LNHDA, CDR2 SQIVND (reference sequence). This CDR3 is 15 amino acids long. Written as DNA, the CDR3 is TGTGCCAGTAGTAGAGGGGACTGGGGCACCGGGGAGCTGTTTTTT. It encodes CASSRGDWGTGELFF.

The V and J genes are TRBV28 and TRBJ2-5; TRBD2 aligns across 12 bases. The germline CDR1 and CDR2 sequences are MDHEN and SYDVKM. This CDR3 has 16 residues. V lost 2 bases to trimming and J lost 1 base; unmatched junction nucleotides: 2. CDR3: CASSLGTSGFQETQYF. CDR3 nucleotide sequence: TGTGCCAGCAGTTTAGGGACTAGCGGGTTCCAAGAGACCCAGTACTTC.